The 26 T cell receptor beta chains given below trace back to one sample, sequenced in a study of blood T cells in healthy people across ages. A second PCR, run for roughly 7 to 12 cycles, used a sample-barcoded 5' primer plus a J-beta primer mix. A single record per CDR3 protein comes from TCRdb applying MiXCR to the 5' RACE reads. Of fewer than 2,000,000 distinct CDR3 sequences in the sample, 39% are singletons; the top ten hold under 25%. The sample was blood. The receptors were gathered from a human donor in good health.

The V call is TRBV7-9, the J call TRBJ2-1; 7 positions agree with TRBD1. The CDR3 contains 15 residues. Trimming at V came to 2 bases and at J to 7 bases, leaving 8 bases not matched to a gene. Looked up from germline, CDR1 is SEHNR and CDR2 is FQNEAQ (reference sequence). The CDR3 reads CASSLRQGSLNEQFF. In DNA, the CDR3 is TGTGCCAGCAGCTTAAGACAGGGTAGTCTGAATGAGCAGTTCTTC.

This chain links TRBV5-5 with TRBJ2-7; D uncertain. In germline, CDR1 is SGHKS, CDR2 YYEKEE (reference sequence). V was shortened by 6 bases and J by 7 bases, with 11 bases between the two germline ends. The CDR3 contains 11 residues. The CDR3 DNA reads TGTGCCAGCACCCAGGCGAAAGAGCAGTACTTC. Residues: CASTQAKEQYF.

The gene calls are TRBV7-3 and TRBJ1-2; unclear D gene. The CDR3 extends over 11 amino acids. The germline V gene encodes CDR1 SGHTA and CDR2 FQGTGA. V dropped 8 bases and J dropped 9 bases, with 13 bases sitting between them. The CDR3 DNA is TGTGCCAGCGGAGACCATGGGAGCTACACCTTC. This encodes CASGDHGSYTF.

This rearrangement joins TRBV5-5 to TRBJ1-5; 7 positions agree with TRBD1. The ends lost 2 bases at V and 4 bases at J; junction bases unmatched: 6. Germline-derived CDR1 and CDR2 are SGHKS and YYEKEE (reference sequence). CDR3 length equals 15 residues. The CDR3 spells CASSLPGGSNQPQHF. The CDR3 DNA is TGTGCCAGCAGCTTACCAGGGGGGAGTAATCAGCCCCAGCATTTT.

The J gene is TRBJ2-5, the V gene TRBV4-3; 12 nucleotides match TRBD2. There are 15 residues in the CDR3. Germline trimming cut 1 base from V and 5 bases from J; bases unmatched to any gene: 2. The germline gives CDR1 LGHNA, CDR2 YSLEER. The chain's CDR3 is CASSQVGTSGETQYF. The CDR3 nucleotides read TGCGCCAGCAGCCAAGTTGGGACTAGCGGGGAGACCCAGTACTTC.

V and J are TRBV20-1 and TRBJ1-2; D gene unclear. CDR3 length: 13 residues. V was pared by 3 bases and J by 8 bases, with 16 bases between. Germline CDR1 reads DFQATT; CDR2 reads SNEGSKA (reference sequence). The CDR3 region is CSASSGMDLGYTF. The DNA for the CDR3 is TGCAGTGCTAGTTCGGGAATGGATTTAGGCTACACCTTC.

This clonotype was picked up a small number of times. The chain joins TRBV20-1 to TRBJ2-1; 7 nucleotides agree with TRBD1. Germline V gene sequence: CDR1 DFQATT, CDR2 SNEGSKA (reference sequence). Unmatched junction bases numbered 8, after V lost 3 bases and J lost 9 bases. The CDR3 is made up of 13 amino acids. CDR3 in amino acids: CSARGTALFEQFF. Written as DNA, the CDR3 is TGCAGTGCTAGGGGGACAGCCCTTTTTGAGCAGTTCTTC.

The rearrangement uses TRBV5-6 and TRBJ2-7, with 8 nucleotides matching TRBD2. The CDR3 has 14 amino acids. Germline assignment: CDR1 SGHDT and CDR2 YYEEEE. V shed 6 bases, J shed 6 bases, and the junction held 11 bases outside the gene matches. The CDR3 region is CASTLTSGLFEQYF. As DNA, the CDR3 is TGTGCCAGCACCCTAACTAGCGGCCTTTTCGAGCAGTACTTC.

Only a few counts were recorded for this clonotype. The V and J genes are TRBV9 and TRBJ2-3; no reliable D call. V was shortened by 4 bases and J by 1 base, with 10 bases between the two germline ends. The CDR3 runs to 14 residues. Germline V gives CDR1 SGDLS, CDR2 YYNGEE. CDR3 sequence reads: CASSPVLGTDTQYF. The CDR3 nucleotides are TGTGCCAGCAGCCCCGTCTTGGGCACAGATACGCAGTATTTT.

The V call is TRBV12-5, the J call TRBJ2-2; 7 bases align to TRBD1. The germline V gene encodes CDR1 LGHNT and CDR2 FRNRAP. The V gene end was trimmed by 7 bases and the J gene end by 6 bases; junction bases not matched to a gene: 11. The CDR3 runs to 15 residues. The CDR3 loop reads CASVAPGQRPGELFF. The DNA of the CDR3 is TGTGCTAGTGTTGCTCCGGGACAGAGGCCCGGGGAGCTGTTTTTT. The whole variable domain, remainder taken from reference TRBV12-5 and TRBJ2-2, is DARVTQTPRHKVTEMGQEVTMRCQPILGHNTVFWYRQTMMQGLELLAYFRNRAPLDDSGMPKDRFSAEMPDATLATLKIQPSEPRDSAVYFCASVAPGQRPGELFFGEGSRLTVL.

The genes are TRBV7-3 and TRBJ1-1, with D unclear. The CDR3 consists of 15 residues. Germline CDR1 and CDR2: SGHTA and FQGTGA. V gave up 7 bases and J gave up 0 bases, with 15 bases separating them. The CDR3 spells CASTREANMNTEAFF. DNA of the CDR3: TGTGCCAGCACCCGAGAAGCGAATATGAACACTGAAGCTTTCTTT.

This chain links TRBV13 with TRBJ2-5, with D uncertain. The V gene lost 0 bases and the J gene lost 11 bases, with 13 bases spanning the gap. The CDR3 loop spans 13 amino acids. Germline V gene data show CDR1 as PRHDT and CDR2 as FYEKMQ (reference sequence). For the CDR3, the DNA is TGTGCCAGCAGCTTAGGGACGCGGAGTGAGCAGTACTTC. Translated, it gives CASSLGTRSEQYF.

The chain recombines TRBV28 with TRBJ2-1; 12 bases match TRBD2. Germline V CDR1 and CDR2: MDHEN, SYDVKM. The CDR3 totals 17 residues. V shed 7 bases, J shed 8 bases, and the junction held 15 bases outside the gene matches. CDR3: CASTLTSGGLGRDEQFF. CDR3 nucleotides: TGTGCCAGCACCTTGACTAGCGGGGGATTAGGACGCGATGAGCAGTTCTTC.

The chain joins TRBV6-1 to TRBJ2-1; weak D call: TRBD2 (5 bases). CDR1 and CDR2 (germline): MNHNS, SASEGT. Deletions cut 4 bases from V and 10 bases from J, with 8 bases between. CDR3 length: 11 residues. Here the CDR3 DNA reads TGTGCCAGCAGTGCTTCGGGAGAGCAGTTCTTC. Residues: CASSASGEQFF.

The chain couples TRBV3-1 to TRBJ1-5; TRBD1 aligns across 8 bases. Trimming cost V 5 bases and J 6 bases; bases outside gene matches: 9. Per germline, CDR1 LGHDT and CDR2 YNNKEL (reference sequence). The CDR3 sequence is 15 residues long. The CDR3 DNA reads as TGTGCCAGCAGCTCCACAGGGGGTCCTTTTCAGCCCCAGCATTTT. Its protein product is CASSSTGGPFQPQHF.

There are a few counts of this clonotype. V usage is TRBV4-1 and J usage is TRBJ1-6; D not resolved. The CDR3 has 14 amino acids. The germline CDR1 and CDR2 sequences are MGHRA and YSYEKL. Trimming stripped 0 bases from V and 6 bases from J, with 6 bases between. CDR3 sequence reads: CASSQDSVNSPLHF. The CDR3 DNA reads as TGCGCCAGCAGCCAAGACAGCGTTAATTCACCCCTCCACTTT.

The chain links TRBV6-2 or TRBV6-3 to TRBJ2-3; 7 positions agree with TRBD2. This CDR3 is built from 16 residues. Germline loops: CDR1 MNHEY, CDR2 SVGEGT. J lost 3 bases, V lost 2 bases, and 8 bases had no gene match. The CDR3 reads CASSYQLAEKTDTQYF. CDR3 nucleotide sequence: TGTGCCAGCAGTTACCAGCTAGCGGAGAAAACAGATACGCAGTATTTT.

The V gene is TRBV6-2 or TRBV6-3, the J gene TRBJ2-1; maybe TRBD2 (6 bases). In germline, CDR1 is MNHEY, CDR2 SVGEGT. V was trimmed by 8 bases and J by 7 bases, leaving 9 bases between them. The CDR3 consists of 11 residues. The CDR3 region has the DNA TGTGCCAGCGCACTAGCAAATGAGCAGTTCTTC. It specifies CASALANEQFF.

V and J are TRBV12-3 or TRBV12-4 and TRBJ1-5; the D gene is possibly TRBD1 (6 bases). This CDR3 is 16 amino acids long. With 5 bases removed from V and 4 bases from J, the gap between germline ends came to 18 bases. CDR3 amino acids: CASSPTRGGMNQPQHF. CDR3 nucleotides: TGTGCCAGCAGTCCGACAAGGGGGGGTATGAATCAGCCCCAGCATTTT.

The chain uses TRBV7-9 and TRBJ2-2; a weak D match, TRBD2 (6 bases). Germline CDR1 and CDR2: SEHNR and FQNEAQ (reference sequence). Between the trimmed V and J ends, which lost 4 bases and 2 bases, there was a span of 20 bases. The CDR3 runs 18 residues. CDR3 loop: CASSSSVLATINTGELFF. In DNA form, the CDR3 reads TGTGCCAGCAGCTCCTCAGTTCTAGCGACTATAAACACCGGGGAGCTGTTTTTT.

The genes are TRBV12-3 or TRBV12-4 and TRBJ1-1; D is perhaps TRBD1 (6 bases). Trimming left V 3 bases short and J 1 base short, with 12 bases between. The CDR3 length is 15 residues. CDR3 loop: CASSFGQGRNTEAFF. The CDR3 DNA follows: TGTGCCAGCAGTTTTGGTCAGGGGAGGAACACTGAAGCTTTCTTT.

The chain employs TRBV12-3 or TRBV12-4 and TRBJ2-7; D remains ambiguous. The CDR3 extends over 15 amino acids. Between the trimmed V and J ends, which lost 1 base and 1 base, there was a span of 11 bases. The CDR3 sequence: CASSLGLLGSYEQYF. CDR3 in DNA: TGTGCCAGCAGTTTAGGCCTATTGGGGTCCTACGAGCAGTACTTC.

This clonotype showed up just a few times. CDR3 amino acids: CASSSGTGKTEQFF. The CDR3 nucleotides read TGCGCCAGCAGCTCGGGGACAGGGAAGACTGAGCAGTTCTTC. This rearrangement joins TRBV5-1 to TRBJ2-1, with 9 bases that match TRBD1. The junction had 7 bases not matched to a gene; V was cut back by 3 bases and J by 9 bases. Germline V CDR1 and CDR2: SGHRS, YFSETQ. The CDR3 contains 14 residues.

The V and J genes are TRBV7-2 and TRBJ1-5; no definite D call. In germline, CDR1 is SGHTA, CDR2 FQGNSA. The V end lost 7 bases, the J end lost 0 bases, and 7 bases lay between the germline ends. The CDR3 totals 13 residues. The CDR3 bases are TGTGCCAGCAACGACGGTAGCAATCAGCCCCAGCATTTT. As protein: CASNDGSNQPQHF. Looking up the rest from reference TRBV7-2 and TRBJ1-5 gives the full variable domain: GAGVSQSPSNKVTEKGKDVELRCDPISGHTALYWYRQSLGQGLEFLIYFQGNSAPDKSGLPSDRFSAERTGGSVSTLTIQRTQQEDSAVYLCASNDGSNQPQHFGDGTRLSIL.

CDR3 loop: CASSSRVGGNQPQHF. The CDR3 nucleotides read TGTGCCAGCAGTAGTAGGGTGGGGGGCAATCAGCCCCAGCATTTT. The chain combines TRBV12-3 or TRBV12-4 with TRBJ1-5; possibly TRBD1 for D (5 bases). This CDR3 has 15 residues. V lost 5 bases to trimming and J lost 2 bases, with 13 bases between them.

The rearrangement uses TRBV7-3 and TRBJ1-2; D remains unclear. Germline V gene lookup returns CDR1 SGHTA and CDR2 FQGTGA. The V end lost 6 bases, the J end lost 8 bases, and 16 bases lay between the germline ends. The CDR3 extends over 13 amino acids. CDR3 DNA: TGTGCCAGCAGTGGGCCTGGCCTTTCGGGCTACACCTTC. It yields the protein CASSGPGLSGYTF. Drawing the rest from reference TRBV7-3 and TRBJ1-2, the complete variable domain is GAGVSQTPSNKVTEKGKYVELRCDPISGHTALYWYRQSLGQGPEFLIYFQGTGAADDSGLPNDRFFAVRPEGSVSTLKIQRTERGDSAVYLCASSGPGLSGYTFGSGTRLTVV.